The next 22 T cell receptor beta chains were all read from a single sample in a study of cytomegalovirus exposure and HLA in healthy donors. The method was immunoSEQ multiplex PCR; TCRdb's version includes in-frame clones alone and lacks a portion of them. The table lists about 95,000 clones, roughly 85% of them singletons. Sequencing used PBMCs. These receptors originate from a man aged 18 to 29 in good health and CMV-seropositive.

The chain uses TRBV19 and TRBJ2-5, with D perhaps TRBD1 (5 bases). Germline CDR1 is LNHDA and CDR2 is SQIVND (reference sequence). The CDR3 extends over 14 amino acids. Trimming left V 3 bases short and J 1 base short, with 9 bases between. DNA for the CDR3: TGTGCCAGTAGTATTCCGGACACCCAAGAGACCCAGTACTTC. The encoded protein is CASSIPDTQETQYF.

CDR3 coding DNA: TGTGCCAGCAGCTTAGGGGCGGGCTATGGCTACACCTTC. The encoded protein is CASSLGAGYGYTF. The chain couples TRBV11-2 to TRBJ1-2; D gene ambiguous. The CDR3 extends over 13 amino acids. V dropped 1 base and J dropped 4 bases, with 7 bases sitting between them. CDR1 and CDR2 from the germline V gene are SGHAT and FQNNGV.

This clone is a singleton in its sample. V and J are TRBV29-1 and TRBJ2-3, with no clear D. V was trimmed by 6 bases and J by 0 bases, leaving 16 bases between them. This CDR3 is built from 15 residues. Germline V CDR1 and CDR2: SQVTM, ANQGSEA. DNA for the CDR3: TGCAGCGTGGCAAGCCTGGCGACTAGCACAGATACGCAGTATTTT. Protein sequence: CSVASLATSTDTQYF.

V usage is TRBV5-1 and J usage is TRBJ2-3; tentative D call: TRBD1 (6 bases). Between the trimmed V and J ends, which lost 4 bases and 1 base, there was a span of 25 bases. This CDR3 is built from 19 residues. Germline V gene data show CDR1 as SGHRS and CDR2 as YFSETQ. CDR3 amino acids: CASSPGYQQGRGGTDTQYF. The CDR3 DNA reads as TGCGCCAGCAGCCCTGGATACCAACAGGGCCGAGGGGGCACAGATACGCAGTATTTT.

V gene TRBV7-6 combines with J gene TRBJ1-2, with unresolved D. Deletions cut 4 bases from V and 4 bases from J, with 16 bases between. This CDR3 spans 15 amino acids. The germline V gene encodes CDR1 SGHVS and CDR2 FNYEAQ. CDR3 protein: CASSSREDGLYGYTF. The CDR3 DNA reads TGTGCCAGCAGCTCTAGGGAGGACGGCCTCTATGGCTACACCTTC. Together with reference TRBV7-6 and TRBJ1-2, the CDR3 gives the full variable domain: GAGVSQSPRYKVTKRGQDVALRCDPISGHVSLYWYRQALGQGPEFLTYFNYEAQQDKSGLPNDRFSAERPEGSISTLTIQRTEQRDSAMYRCASSSREDGLYGYTFGSGTRLTVV.

The chain recombines TRBV7-7 with TRBJ2-3; 7 bases agree with TRBD2. The CDR3 contains 15 residues. The V and J ends lost 2 bases and 0 bases, in that order; junction bases with no gene match: 2. Germline V CDR1 and CDR2: SSHAT, FNYEAQ (reference sequence). The CDR3 DNA follows: TGTGCCAGCAGCTTACGGGGGGAAAGCACAGATACGCAGTATTTT. It yields the protein CASSLRGESTDTQYF. Full variable domain (rest looked up from reference TRBV7-7 and TRBJ2-3): GAGVSQSPRYKVTKRGQDVTLRCDPISSHATLYWYQQALGQGPEFLTYFNYEAQPDKSGLPSDRFSAERPEGSISTLTIQRTEQRDSAMYRCASSLRGESTDTQYFGPGTRLTVL.

This clone was observed a few times. This chain joins TRBV6-1 and TRBJ2-7; the D gene is possibly TRBD1 (6 bases). The CDR3 length is 15 residues. Trimming cost V 5 bases and J 2 bases, with 16 bases left between them. Germline V gives CDR1 MNHNS, CDR2 SASEGT. The CDR3: CASSSQLTGPYEQYF. The CDR3 bases are TGTGCCAGCAGTAGCCAGTTGACAGGCCCCTACGAGCAGTACTTC.

This clone was seen only once. This chain links TRBV10-3 with TRBJ2-7; no reliable D call. The ends were cut back, 4 bases at V and 6 bases at J, with 10 bases in the middle. CDR3 length equals 12 residues. From germline, CDR1 is ENHRY and CDR2 SYGVKD. The CDR3 DNA follows: TGTGCCATCAGTGCTCCCAGTGGCGAGCAGTACTTC. Translating gives CAISAPSGEQYF.

V usage is TRBV11-2 and J usage is TRBJ1-1; D uncertain. CDR3 length: 13 residues. Trimming left V 3 bases short and J 2 bases short, with 7 bases between. Germline V lookup: CDR1 SGHAT, CDR2 FQNNGV. Here the CDR3 DNA reads TGTGCCAGCAGCTTGAGTACTAACACTGAAGCTTTCTTT. Translation: CASSLSTNTEAFF.

The chain is built from TRBV14 and TRBJ2-1, with TRBD2 matching 9 bases. CDR3 size: 17 residues. The V segment lost 4 bases and the J segment 8 bases; nucleotides outside the gene matches: 15. The germline V gene has CDR1 SGHDN and CDR2 FVKESK. The CDR3 reads CASSPGLASSGMDEQFF. In DNA, the CDR3 is TGTGCCAGCAGCCCCGGTCTAGCCTCTAGCGGGATGGATGAGCAGTTCTTC. The whole variable domain, filled in from reference TRBV14 and TRBJ2-1, reads EAGVTQFPSHSVIEKGQTVTLRCDPISGHDNLYWYRRVMGKEIKFLLHFVKESKQDESGMPNNRFLAERTGGTYSTLKVQPAELEDSGVYFCASSPGLASSGMDEQFFGPGTRLTVL.

This clone was seen more than once but under ten times. This sequence joins TRBV6-1 and TRBJ2-1, with D hard to call. The CDR3 is 12 residues long. V was shortened by 2 bases and J by 6 bases, with 5 bases between the two germline ends. Germline CDR1 is MNHNS and CDR2 is SASEGT. This CDR3 is CASSERSNEQFF. DNA of the CDR3: TGTGCCAGCAGTGAACGTAGCAATGAGCAGTTCTTC.

V is TRBV4-1 and J is TRBJ1-4, with 8 bases aligning to TRBD1. Trimming removed 4 bases from V and 3 bases from J; junction bases left unmatched: 10. Germline V gene lookup returns CDR1 MGHRA and CDR2 YSYEKL. The CDR3 runs 17 residues. This CDR3 is CASSPPTGEVANEKLFF. The CDR3 bases are TGCGCCAGCAGCCCTCCGACAGGGGAGGTGGCTAATGAAAAACTGTTTTTT.

The chain employs TRBV28 and TRBJ1-2, with TRBD1 matching 7 bases. Looked up from germline, CDR1 is MDHEN and CDR2 is SYDVKM. J was trimmed by 3 bases and V by 4 bases; bases with no gene match: 17. The CDR3 extends over 18 amino acids. CDR3 nucleotide sequence: TGTGCCAGCAGTTCCCCTAGACAGGGAACCTTCTGGTACTATGGCTACACCTTC. It codes for CASSSPRQGTFWYYGYTF.

The rearrangement joins TRBV28 to TRBJ2-1; D is unclear. Germline values: CDR1 MDHEN, CDR2 SYDVKM. Trimming cost V 1 base and J 9 bases, with 10 bases left between them. The CDR3 runs 13 residues. The CDR3: CASSLFSSSEQFF. CDR3 bases: TGTGCCAGCAGTTTATTTTCCTCGTCTGAGCAGTTCTTC.

The rearrangement joins TRBV5-4 to TRBJ2-1; no reliable D call. Trimming removed 8 bases from V and 1 base from J, with 13 bases in between. Germline assignment: CDR1 SGHNT and CDR2 YYREEE (reference sequence). The CDR3 is 14 amino acids. CDR3 sequence reads: CASRSGPSYNEQFF. The CDR3 region has the DNA TGTGCCAGTCGCTCTGGCCCTTCCTACAATGAGCAGTTCTTC.

V and J are TRBV5-1 and TRBJ1-5; 8 bases are a match to TRBD1. V dropped 0 bases and J dropped 7; count of bases not matched to a gene: 12. The germline CDR1 and CDR2 sequences are SGHRS and YFSETQ. This CDR3 is built from 17 residues. The CDR3 is CASSLVPQGAFNQPQHF. The CDR3 DNA is TGCGCCAGCAGCTTGGTACCTCAGGGGGCCTTTAACCAGCCCCAGCATTTT.

The rearrangement uses TRBV5-1 and TRBJ2-2; TRBD1 matches 9 bases. The CDR3 loop spans 15 amino acids. The germline V gene encodes CDR1 SGHRS and CDR2 YFSETQ. V lost 4 bases and J lost 1; bases outside the gene matches: 2. CDR3 residues: CASSAGQGNTGELFF. The CDR3 bases are TGCGCCAGCAGCGCGGGACAGGGGAACACCGGGGAGCTGTTTTTT.

This CDR3 is CASSSPGTGSNQPQHF. Here the CDR3 DNA reads TGTGCCAGCAGCTCCCCCGGGACAGGTAGCAATCAGCCCCAGCATTTT. V is TRBV28 and J is TRBJ1-5, with 8 bases fitting TRBD1. CDR1 is MDHEN, CDR2 SYDVKM, per germline. This CDR3 has 16 residues. With V trimmed by 6 bases and J by 0 bases, 7 bases remained unmatched. Together with reference TRBV28 and TRBJ1-5, the CDR3 gives the full variable domain: DVKVTQSSRYLVKRTGEKVFLECVQDMDHENMFWYRQDPGLGLRLIYFSYDVKMKEKGDIPEGYSVSREKKERFSLILESASTNQTSMYLCASSSPGTGSNQPQHFGDGTRLSIL.

The V call is TRBV9, the J call TRBJ1-1; D is ambiguous. CDR1 and CDR2 (germline): SGDLS, YYNGEE. CDR3 size: 14 residues. V was trimmed by 0 bases and J by 2 bases, leaving 8 bases between them. In DNA, the CDR3 is TGTGCCAGCAGCGTAGAAACGGGAAACACTGAAGCTTTCTTT. Residues: CASSVETGNTEAFF.

This clone was detected a few times. V and J are TRBV28 and TRBJ1-5; D is perhaps TRBD1 (6 bases). From germline, CDR1 is MDHEN and CDR2 SYDVKM. The CDR3 totals 14 residues. V lost 2 bases, J lost 5 bases, and 10 bases lay in between. As DNA, the CDR3 is TGTGCCAGCAGTTTAACAGGGAGGGATCAGCCCCAGCATTTT. It encodes CASSLTGRDQPQHF.

This clone occurred once. The gene calls are TRBV2 and TRBJ2-1; D is unresolved. V was shortened by 6 bases and J by 4 bases, with 10 bases between the two germline ends. Germline CDR1 reads SNHLY; CDR2 reads FYNNEI. The CDR3 spans 13 residues. CDR3 bases: TGTGCCAGCAGGGGCATCACTTACAATGAGCAGTTCTTC. Translating gives CASRGITYNEQFF. The full variable domain, completed using reference TRBV2 and TRBJ2-1, is EPEVTQTPSHQVTQMGQEVILRCVPISNHLYFYWYRQILGQKVEFLVSFYNNEISEKSEIFDDQFSVERPDGSNFTLKIRSTKLEDSAMYFCASRGITYNEQFFGPGTRLTVL.

The chain uses TRBV2 and TRBJ2-7, with unresolved D. Trimming left V 4 bases short and J 1 base short, with 8 bases between. The CDR3 is made up of 13 amino acids. Per the germline V gene, CDR1 is SNHLY and CDR2 is FYNNEI. The CDR3 here is CASSGRTSYEQYF. The CDR3 nucleotides read TGTGCCAGCAGTGGTCGAACATCCTACGAGCAGTACTTC.